One TCR beta chain is described in this entry. These data are taken from a study of cytomegalovirus exposure and HLA in healthy donors. The PCR contained 60 Vbeta and 13 Jbeta primers. The repertoire was sequenced with immunoSEQ multiplex PCR; TCRdb's copy has only in-frame clones and lacks some. The repertoire includes 58,000 or so clones, approximately 71% of them detected once, and about 23% sits in the top ten. The CDR3 has 14 residues. The V gene end was trimmed by 3 bases and the J gene end by 4 bases; junction bases not matched to a gene: 2. Germline assignment: CDR1 ENHRY and CDR2 SYGVKD. This TCR derives from a middle-aged man in good health and CMV-seropositive. This chain joins TRBV10-3 and TRBJ1-5; 8 bases match TRBD1. Sequences were obtained from PBMCs. This CDR3 is CAISDTGGNQPQHF. As DNA, the CDR3 is TGTGCCATCAGTGACACAGGGGGGAATCAGCCCCAGCATTTT.